This entry features one TCR beta chain sequence. The data stem from a study of blood T cell repertoires in COVID-19. Study-level information: Acute and convalescent COVID-19 samples came from the United States, Italy and Spain. Sources were T cells, B-cell-depleted T cells, or PBMCs; the material itself was cDNA or gDNA.

With V trimmed by 6 bases and J by 8 bases, 14 bases remained unmatched. Germline V CDR1 and CDR2: KGHSH, LQKENI. This CDR3 contains 17 residues. Profiled with immunoSEQ multiplex PCR; TCRdb holds only in-frame clones, not every one. This sample has fewer than 200,000 clones, with about 85% found just once. The chain carries TRBV18 and TRBJ1-3, with TRBD1 matching over 12 bases. The sample comprised peripheral blood. The receptor's source is a woman older than 75 with acute or convalescent COVID-19. The CDR3 protein is CASSLENRDRGLDTIYF. As DNA, the CDR3 is TGTGCCAGCTCTCTCGAAAACCGGGACAGGGGGCTGGACACCATATATTTT.